The 31 T cell receptor beta chains below all came from one sample that was sequenced in a study of shared clonotypes between healthy human individuals. Assay used: immunoSEQ multiplex PCR; TCRdb lists only in-frame clones, some missing. The table includes millions of clones, roughly 93% detected once. The source material was naive CD4+ T cells from PBMCs. The subset was: CD45RA+ positively selected. These receptors all come from a man aged 18 to 29 in good health. Some clones in this sample may be carry-over from other donors' samples.

The rearrangement uses TRBV5-1 and TRBJ2-1; 16 nucleotides agree with TRBD2. J was trimmed by 6 bases and V by 4 bases; bases with no gene match: 10. The CDR3 is 18 residues long. Germline V gene lookup returns CDR1 SGHRS and CDR2 YFSETQ. CDR3: CASSPTPGTSGRGNEQFF. DNA for the CDR3: TGCGCCAGCAGCCCCACACCCGGGACTAGCGGGAGGGGCAATGAGCAGTTCTTC. Full variable domain (outside the CDR3, taken from reference TRBV5-1 and TRBJ2-1): KAGVTQTPRYLIKTRGQQVTLSCSPISGHRSVSWYQQTPGQGLQFLFEYFSETQRNKGNFPGRFSGRQFSNSRSEMNVSTLELGDSALYLCASSPTPGTSGRGNEQFFGPGTRLTVL.

The chain recombines TRBV18 with TRBJ2-1, with 10 bases matching TRBD1. Germline values: CDR1 KGHSH, CDR2 LQKENI. After removal of 1 base from V and 6 bases from J, the junction contained 3 bases not matched to a gene. The CDR3 totals 15 residues. The DNA of the CDR3 is TGTGCCAGCTCACCACGGACAGGGGGGGGCAATGAGCAGTTCTTC. Amino acid sequence: CASSPRTGGGNEQFF.

The V and J genes are TRBV4-2 and TRBJ2-1; D call uncertain. This CDR3 is 14 amino acids long. Germline V gene sequence: CDR1 LGHNA, CDR2 YNFKEQ. V lost 2 bases to trimming and J lost 10 bases, with 15 bases between them. CDR3 sequence reads: CASSQRSTWAEQFF. Written as DNA, the CDR3 is TGTGCCAGCAGCCAACGGTCGACGTGGGCCGAGCAGTTCTTC.

The CDR3 reads CASSLASRAGDGEQYF. In nucleotides, the CDR3 is TGCGCCAGCAGCTTGGCCTCAAGGGCCGGAGACGGCGAGCAGTACTTC. The chain couples TRBV5-1 to TRBJ2-7; D gene ambiguous. The V gene's germline CDR1 is SGHRS and CDR2 YFSETQ. The CDR3 contains 16 residues. V lost 0 bases to trimming and J lost 6 bases, with 19 bases between them.

V and J are TRBV7-2 and TRBJ2-6; 7 nucleotides align to TRBD1. Germline values: CDR1 SGHTA, CDR2 FQGNSA. Trimming cost V 5 bases and J 1 base; bases outside gene matches: 8. CDR3 size: 17 residues. The CDR3 protein is CASSLRDSISGANVLTF. CDR3 bases: TGTGCCAGCAGCCTCCGGGACAGTATATCTGGGGCCAACGTCCTGACTTTC.

The chain recombines TRBV7-9 with TRBJ2-2; D gene unclear. The CDR3 extends over 12 amino acids. Trimming left V 6 bases short and J 9 bases short, with 11 bases between. Germline CDR1 is SEHNR and CDR2 is FQNEAQ (reference sequence). DNA for the CDR3: TGTGCCAGCAGTGACCCCTCGTGGGAGCTGTTTTTT. It codes for CASSDPSWELFF.

This rearrangement joins TRBV7-6 to TRBJ2-5; 7 bases map to TRBD1. The CDR3 runs to 14 residues. Germline assignment: CDR1 SGHVS and CDR2 FNYEAQ. V lost 5 bases and J lost 4; bases outside the gene matches: 7. CDR3 nucleotides: TGTGCCAGCAGCCTAGGACAGGCACGAGAGACCCAGTACTTC. This gives the protein CASSLGQARETQYF.

The chain is built from TRBV15 and TRBJ2-3, with no clear D. Germline V gene lookup returns CDR1 LNHNV and CDR2 YYDKDF (reference sequence). The germline V and J ends were trimmed by 0 bases and 0 bases, with 13 bases remaining between them. The CDR3 runs 17 residues. The CDR3 nucleotides read TGTGCCACCAGCAGAGACGGACGCATCGCTAGCACAGATACGCAGTATTTT. Protein product: CATSRDGRIASTDTQYF.

The chain is built from TRBV2 and TRBJ2-1, with 10 bases lining up with TRBD2. CDR3 size: 19 residues. V gave up 5 bases and J gave up 1 base; unmatched junction bases: 14. Germline V CDR1 and CDR2: SNHLY, FYNNEI. CDR3 residues: CASSRSFSGRASSYNEQFF. In nucleotides, the CDR3 is TGTGCCAGCAGTCGCAGTTTCAGCGGGAGGGCCTCTTCCTACAATGAGCAGTTCTTC.

The V call is TRBV28, the J call TRBJ2-7; TRBD2 matches 7 bases. The CDR3 consists of 15 residues. Germline V gene data show CDR1 as MDHEN and CDR2 as SYDVKM. The ends lost 3 bases at V and 7 bases at J; junction bases unmatched: 12. The CDR3 sequence is CASSFFRLAPREQYF. As DNA, the CDR3 is TGTGCCAGCAGTTTTTTTCGACTAGCCCCACGAGAGCAGTACTTC. Based on the CDR3 plus reference TRBV28 and TRBJ2-7, the full variable domain is DVKVTQSSRYLVKRTGEKVFLECVQDMDHENMFWYRQDPGLGLRLIYFSYDVKMKEKGDIPEGYSVSREKKERFSLILESASTNQTSMYLCASSFFRLAPREQYFGPGTRLTVT.

V is TRBV28 and J is TRBJ2-7; 10 bases line up with TRBD1. This CDR3 is 15 amino acids long. Germline V gene lookup returns CDR1 MDHEN and CDR2 SYDVKM. The V gene end was trimmed by 5 bases and the J gene end by 2 bases; junction bases not matched to a gene: 6. CDR3 residues: CASSRGGQGTYEQYF. As DNA, the CDR3 is TGTGCCAGCAGTAGGGGGGGACAGGGGACCTACGAGCAGTACTTC.

This clone appeared a single time. This chain joins TRBV7-2 and TRBJ1-1, with D tentatively TRBD1 (5 bases). V was trimmed by 6 bases and J by 6 bases, leaving 20 bases between them. The germline gives CDR1 SGHTA, CDR2 FQGNSA. The CDR3 extends over 15 amino acids. CDR3 protein: CASSHPRGTWAEAFF. The CDR3 DNA reads TGTGCCAGCAGTCATCCACGGGGGACTTGGGCTGAAGCTTTCTTT.

J is TRBJ2-3 and V is TRBV2, with D maybe TRBD2 (7 bases). The germline CDR1 and CDR2 sequences are SNHLY and FYNNEI. V dropped 4 bases and J dropped 5 bases, with 19 bases sitting between them. The CDR3 loop spans 16 amino acids. The CDR3 bases are TGTGCCAGCAGTGTGAGAGGGGGAGGGCCCAGAGATACGCAGTATTTT. It codes for CASSVRGGGPRDTQYF.

This clone was found a few times. The chain recombines TRBV18 with TRBJ2-3, with D possibly being TRBD2 (5 bases). The CDR3 covers 13 residues. Per the germline V gene, CDR1 is KGHSH and CDR2 is LQKENI. The ends were cut back, 4 bases at V and 4 bases at J, with 9 bases in the middle. CDR3 coding DNA: TGTGCCAGCTCACACTCGGGGTCAGATACGCAGTATTTT. Translating it yields CASSHSGSDTQYF.

The genes are TRBV30 and TRBJ2-7; 8 bases are shared with TRBD2. Germline loops: CDR1 GTSNPN, CDR2 SVGIG (reference sequence). This CDR3 has 14 residues. Germline trimming cut 3 bases from V and 6 bases from J; bases unmatched to any gene: 10. CDR3 loop: CAWSAGGALSEQYF. The CDR3 DNA follows: TGTGCCTGGAGCGCGGGGGGCGCCCTTAGCGAGCAGTACTTC.

This clone appeared a single time. This sample also contains other DNA sequences that code for the same CDR3. The rearrangement links TRBV2 to TRBJ2-3; D unclear. V was clipped by 4 bases and J by 2 bases, with 4 bases between them. Germline-derived CDR1 and CDR2 are SNHLY and FYNNEI. The CDR3 runs to 12 residues. CDR3 nucleotides: TGTGCCAGCAGTGCTCTCACAGATACGCAGTATTTT. This sequence encodes CASSALTDTQYF.

J is TRBJ2-5 and V is TRBV28; 9 bases map to TRBD2. TRBJ2-7 explains the end of the DNA better; the J call may be wrong. The germline V gene has CDR1 MDHEN and CDR2 SYDVKM. The CDR3 totals 15 residues. The CDR3 region has the DNA TGTGCCAGCAGCCCAGGGGTAGCGGGAGTCAACGAGCAGTACTTC. Residues: CASSPGVAGVNEQYF.

The chain has TRBV7-2 and TRBJ2-1; D possibly corresponds to TRBD1 (6 bases). Per the germline V gene, CDR1 is SGHTA and CDR2 is FQGNSA. The length of the CDR3 is 15 residues. Deletions cut 3 bases from V and 0 bases from J, with 9 bases between. CDR3 residues: CASSFSDSSYNEQFF. The CDR3 DNA is TGTGCCAGCAGCTTTTCGGACAGCTCCTACAATGAGCAGTTCTTC.

This clone has just one count. This rearrangement joins TRBV28 to TRBJ1-1; D possibly corresponds to TRBD1 (6 bases). CDR1 and CDR2 from the germline V gene are MDHEN and SYDVKM. The CDR3 covers 14 residues. V was trimmed by 4 bases and J by 4 bases, leaving 13 bases between them. DNA of the CDR3: TGTGCCAGCAGTTCCCCCGGACAGATCACTGAAGCTTTCTTT. Its protein product is CASSSPGQITEAFF.

The rearrangement links TRBV18 to TRBJ2-5, with D tentatively TRBD2 (6 bases). The V and J ends lost 4 bases and 5 bases respectively, with 14 bases between them. The CDR3 is made up of 14 amino acids. Germline CDR1 is KGHSH and CDR2 is LQKENI. The CDR3 sequence: CASSLAGSGETQYF. CDR3 nucleotides: TGTGCCAGCTCACTCGCGGGGAGCGGGGAGACCCAGTACTTC.

The chain combines TRBV28 with TRBJ2-3, with a tentative D call TRBD2 (7 bases). Trimming cost V 7 bases and J 0 bases, with 14 bases left between them. Germline CDR1 MDHEN, CDR2 SYDVKM. The CDR3 runs 15 residues. In DNA form, the CDR3 reads TGTGCCAGCAATCCTGGGGGGGCCAGCACAGATACGCAGTATTTT. It translates to CASNPGGASTDTQYF.

The chain recombines TRBV7-2 with TRBJ1-2, with TRBD1 matching over 8 bases. Germline V gives CDR1 SGHTA, CDR2 FQGNSA. The CDR3 sequence is 19 residues long. V dropped 4 bases and J dropped 5; count of bases not matched to a gene: 21. The CDR3 here is CASSSYGIPRQGFVYGYTF. In nucleotides, the CDR3 is TGTGCCAGCAGCTCATACGGCATACCTAGACAGGGGTTTGTATATGGCTACACCTTC.

The V call is TRBV7-9, the J call TRBJ2-3; D gene unclear. The CDR3 runs to 12 residues. Per the germline V gene, CDR1 is SEHNR and CDR2 is FQNEAQ (reference sequence). Trimming stripped 5 bases from V and 4 bases from J, with 7 bases between. The CDR3 bases are TGTGCCAGCAGCGCATTGGCAGATACGCAGTATTTT. Its protein product is CASSALADTQYF.

V is TRBV18 and J is TRBJ2-7; D uncertain. This CDR3 region has 15 residues. Germline V gene lookup returns CDR1 KGHSH and CDR2 LQKENI. Trimming pared 4 bases from V and 2 bases from J, leaving 15 bases between. The CDR3 here is CASSQTSSPAYEQYF. The CDR3 coding sequence is TGTGCCAGCTCACAAACGTCCTCTCCGGCCTACGAGCAGTACTTC.

The rearrangement uses TRBV7-8 and TRBJ1-4, with a weak D call TRBD1 (6 bases). This CDR3 spans 14 amino acids. Germline V lookup: CDR1 SGHVS, CDR2 FQNEAQ. V shed 7 bases and J shed 4 bases, with 13 bases lying between them. The DNA of the CDR3 is TGTGCCAGCAAAATAGGGGGGAATAATGAAAAACTGTTTTTT. Protein: CASKIGGNNEKLFF.

This clone was seen only once. The chain recombines TRBV5-1 with TRBJ2-5, with 9 bases aligning to TRBD2. The CDR3 has 16 residues. The ends lost 4 bases at V and 3 bases at J; junction bases unmatched: 10. Germline-derived CDR1 and CDR2 are SGHRS and YFSETQ. The CDR3 DNA is TGCGCCAGCAGCCTACCGCGGGGGGGTCCCGAAGAGACCCAGTACTTC. This gives the protein CASSLPRGGPEETQYF.

The chain uses TRBV5-6 and TRBJ1-1; TRBD1 matches at 8 bases. J lost 1 base, V lost 7 bases, and 9 bases had no gene match. The germline V gene has CDR1 SGHDT and CDR2 YYEEEE. The CDR3 runs to 15 residues. CDR3 region: CASFSTDRGNTEAFF. CDR3 DNA sequence: TGTGCCAGCTTTTCAACCGACAGGGGGAACACTGAAGCTTTCTTT.

This sequence joins TRBV6-1 and TRBJ2-7, with D possibly matching TRBD1 (5 bases). This CDR3 spans 16 amino acids. Trimming removed 2 bases from V and 3 bases from J, with 17 bases in between. Germline values: CDR1 MNHNS, CDR2 SASEGT. CDR3 bases: TGTGCCAGCAGTGAAAATGCGGCCAGGGTAGGCTACGAGCAGTACTTC. Protein product: CASSENAARVGYEQYF.

The chain joins TRBV9 to TRBJ2-2; D tentatively reads TRBD1 or TRBD2 (6 bases each). The ends were cut back, 4 bases at V and 1 base at J, with 11 bases in the middle. The CDR3 is 15 amino acids. The germline CDR1 and CDR2 sequences are SGDLS and YYNGEE. The CDR3 sequence: CASSLGGQNTGELFF. DNA for the CDR3: TGTGCCAGCAGCCTAGGGGGGCAGAACACCGGGGAGCTGTTTTTT.

The CDR3 loop reads CASSSSRYEQYF. DNA of the CDR3: TGTGCCAGCAGCTCATCACGGTACGAGCAGTACTTC. The chain carries TRBV11-2 and TRBJ2-7, with unresolved D. CDR3 length equals 12 residues. The V gene's germline CDR1 is SGHAT and CDR2 FQNNGV. Deletions cut 4 bases from V and 4 bases from J, with 8 bases between.

This chain connects TRBV7-2 to TRBJ1-5; the D gene is possibly TRBD1 (6 bases). This CDR3 region has 13 residues. Between the trimmed V and J ends, which lost 4 bases and 6 bases, there was a span of 10 bases. CDR1 is SGHTA and CDR2 is FQGNSA in the germline V gene. DNA of the CDR3: TGTGCCAGCAGCTATTGGGGGGCTCAGCCCCAGCATTTT. It yields the protein CASSYWGAQPQHF.